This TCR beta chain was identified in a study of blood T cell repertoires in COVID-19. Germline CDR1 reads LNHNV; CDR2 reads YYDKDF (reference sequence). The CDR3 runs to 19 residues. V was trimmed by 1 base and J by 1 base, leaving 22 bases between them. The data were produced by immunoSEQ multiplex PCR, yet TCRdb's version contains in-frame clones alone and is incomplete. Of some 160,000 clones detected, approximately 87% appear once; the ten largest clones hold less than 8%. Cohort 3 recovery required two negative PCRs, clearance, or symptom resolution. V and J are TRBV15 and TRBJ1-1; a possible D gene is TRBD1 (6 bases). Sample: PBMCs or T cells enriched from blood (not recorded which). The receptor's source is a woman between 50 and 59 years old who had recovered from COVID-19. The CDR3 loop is CATSRVGFGQRESNTEAFF. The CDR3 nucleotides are TGTGCCACCAGCAGAGTGGGGTTCGGACAGAGGGAATCGAACACTGAAGCTTTCTTT.